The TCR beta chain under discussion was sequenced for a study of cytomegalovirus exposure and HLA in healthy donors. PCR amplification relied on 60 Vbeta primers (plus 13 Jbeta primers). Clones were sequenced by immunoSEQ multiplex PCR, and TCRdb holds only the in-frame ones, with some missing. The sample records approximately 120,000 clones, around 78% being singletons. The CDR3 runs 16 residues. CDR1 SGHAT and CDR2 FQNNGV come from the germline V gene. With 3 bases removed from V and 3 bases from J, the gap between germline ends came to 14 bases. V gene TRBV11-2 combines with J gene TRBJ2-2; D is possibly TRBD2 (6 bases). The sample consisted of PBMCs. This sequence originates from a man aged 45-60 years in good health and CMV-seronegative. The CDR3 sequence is CASSLSGRLDTGELFF. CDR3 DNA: TGTGCCAGCAGCTTGTCCGGGAGACTAGACACCGGGGAGCTGTTTTTT.